This T cell receptor (beta chain) came from a study of shared clonotypes between healthy human individuals. Only in-frame clones appear in the TCRdb table, and some are missing; sequencing was by immunoSEQ multiplex PCR. Of millions of clones in the sample, 90% to 95% were seen once. Healthy adults negative for HIV, lacking recent acute infections or vaccinations, served as donors. Unmatched junction bases numbered 6, after V lost 6 bases and J lost 2 bases. This CDR3 region has 15 residues. Germline CDR1 MDHEN, CDR2 SYDVKM. Points on this clone: Its matching antigen is unknown.

Points from the study as a whole: Memory subsets generally showed smaller estimated richness than naive subsets did.

This receptor was obtained from a man younger than 35 in good health. Sample: naive CD4+ T cells sorted from blood. Described subset: CD45RA+ positively selected. The chain carries TRBV28 and TRBJ1-3, with TRBD1 matching 8 bases. CDR3 sequence reads: CASSLLQGAGNTIYF. CDR3 DNA: TGTGCCAGCAGCTTACTACAGGGGGCTGGAAACACCATATATTTT.